These 16 T cell receptor beta chains were sequenced from one sample in a study of response to subunit inactivated influenza vaccine. TCRdb reprocessed the RT-PCR reads via MiXCR and lists one record per CDR3 protein. The table has roughly 780,000 distinct CDR3 sequences, around 18% seen once. The sample was PBMCs from blood, taken roughly 5 days after vaccination. These receptors came from a man in his forties or fifties who received an inactivated influenza vaccine.

At least ten counts were recorded for this clonotype. The CDR3 sequence: CASSLTGGADEQYF. The DNA for the CDR3 is TGCGCCAGCAGCTTGACAGGGGGCGCGGACGAGCAGTACTTC. The V call is TRBV5-1, the J call TRBJ2-7, with 9 bases aligning to TRBD1. Looked up from germline, CDR1 is SGHRS and CDR2 is YFSETQ. V was pared by 1 base and J by 5 bases, with 4 bases of the junction left unmatched. CDR3 length: 14 residues.

This clonotype was seen only a few times. The gene calls are TRBV6-2 or TRBV6-3 and TRBJ1-5, with D perhaps TRBD1 (6 bases). Trimming cost V 6 bases and J 3 bases, with 9 bases left between them. The CDR3 loop spans 13 amino acids. Germline V gives CDR1 MNHEY, CDR2 SVGEGT. Written as DNA, the CDR3 is TGTGCCAGCAGGGGGACAAACAATCAGCCCCAGCATTTT. Amino acids: CASRGTNNQPQHF.

This clonotype was seen only a few times. The junction does not match germline at one end; this may be a read error. The J gene is TRBJ2-1, the V gene TRBV20-1; D call uncertain. The CDR3 totals 15 residues. Germline V lookup: CDR1 DFQATT, CDR2 SNEGSKA (reference sequence). The CDR3 nucleotides read TGCTGTGCTAGAGATCGCAGCGAGTACTACAATGAGCAGTTCTTC. This gives the protein CCARDRSEYYNEQFF.

The chain carries TRBV5-5 and TRBJ2-1; 9 bases align to TRBD1. Germline lookup yields CDR1 SGHKS and CDR2 YYEKEE (reference sequence). The trim removed 5 bases at V and 8 bases at J, leaving 14 bases unmatched. This CDR3 is built from 16 residues. The CDR3 nucleotides read TGTGCCAGCAGTTACCTCGGGGACAGGGTTCTGGATGAGCAGTTCTTC. Protein product: CASSYLGDRVLDEQFF. Complete variable domain (other parts from reference TRBV5-5 and TRBJ2-1): DAGVTQSPTHLIKTRGQQVTLRCSPISGHKSVSWYQQVLGQGPQFIFQYYEKEERGRGNFPDRFSARQFPNYSSELNVNALLLGDSALYLCASSYLGDRVLDEQFFGPGTRLTVL.

CDR3 loop: CASSLVQGSYNEQFF. The CDR3 region has the DNA TGTGCCAGCAGCTTAGTTCAGGGGTCCTACAATGAGCAGTTCTTC. The chain carries TRBV7-2 and TRBJ2-1; D is possibly TRBD1 (6 bases). The V end was cut by 1 base, the J end by 1 base, with 8 bases between. Germline assignment: CDR1 SGHTA and CDR2 FQGNSA. The CDR3 runs to 15 residues.

This clonotype was seen repeatedly, ten times or more. The chain couples TRBV12-3 or TRBV12-4 to TRBJ2-3, with 7 nucleotides matching TRBD1. The junction had 9 bases not matched to a gene; V was cut back by 4 bases and J by 5 bases. This CDR3 spans 15 amino acids. DNA for the CDR3: TGTGCCAGCAGTTACCCCGAGGGGGCTGGAGATACGCAGTATTTT. Its translation is CASSYPEGAGDTQYF.

This clonotype occurred many times. The V and J genes are TRBV12-3 or TRBV12-4 and TRBJ1-5; the D gene is possibly TRBD1 (5 bases). CDR3 size: 15 residues. Trimming cost V 6 bases and J 4 bases, with 16 bases left between them. The CDR3 region has the DNA TGTGCCAGCAGCCCCACAGGAAACCTTAATCAGCCCCAGCATTTT. Translated, it gives CASSPTGNLNQPQHF.

The chain recombines TRBV9 with TRBJ2-1; D is undetermined. The V and J ends lost 0 bases and 3 bases respectively, with 10 bases between them. This CDR3 has 15 amino acids. Looked up from germline, CDR1 is SGDLS and CDR2 is YYNGEE. The CDR3 bases are TGTGCCAGCAGCGTAGCTACGGCCTACTACAATGAGCAGTTCTTC. This translates into CASSVATAYYNEQFF.

This chain connects TRBV7-2 to TRBJ1-2; no firm D call. Between the trimmed V and J ends, which lost 1 base and 7 bases, there was a span of 13 bases. This CDR3 contains 14 residues. Germline V CDR1 and CDR2: SGHTA, FQGNSA. This CDR3 reads CASSLVGPSSGYTF. The CDR3 nucleotides read TGTGCCAGCAGCTTAGTCGGCCCTTCGAGTGGCTACACCTTC.

This clonotype was recorded many times. The chain carries TRBV20-1 and TRBJ2-1; D remains ambiguous. V was shortened by 0 bases and J by 6 bases, with 0 bases between the two germline ends. CDR3 length: 10 amino acids. Germline CDR1 reads DFQATT; CDR2 reads SNEGSKA (reference sequence). The CDR3 sequence: CSARDNEQFF. The DNA of the CDR3 is TGCAGTGCTAGAGACAATGAGCAGTTCTTC.

The sample holds a few counts of this clonotype. J is TRBJ1-5 and V is TRBV24-1, with 11 positions matching TRBD1. Germline V gives CDR1 KGHDR, CDR2 SFDVKD. The CDR3 covers 16 residues. V was pared by 9 bases and J by 0 bases, with 6 bases of the junction left unmatched. This CDR3 reads CATGDRGNYSNQPQHF. CDR3 nucleotide sequence: TGTGCCACCGGGGACAGGGGGAACTATAGCAATCAGCCCCAGCATTTT.

The rearrangement joins TRBV5-5 to TRBJ2-2, with a possible D match to TRBD1 (5 bases). This CDR3 comprises 16 residues. CDR1 is SGHKS and CDR2 is YYEKEE in the germline V gene (reference sequence). Trimming shortened V by 6 bases and J by 1 base, and 16 bases separated the two germline ends. In nucleotides, the CDR3 is TGTGCCAGCATCGACATGGGTACAGGGAACACCGGGGAGCTGTTTTTT. Its protein is CASIDMGTGNTGELFF.

As concerns this clonotype: An end of the junction does not agree with germline; a read error may underlie this. This sequence joins TRBV6-9 and TRBJ2-2; 8 nucleotides align to TRBD1. This CDR3 is built from 17 residues. CDR1 is MNHGY and CDR2 is SVAAGI in the germline V gene. The CDR3 is CASSYSKGQEKTGELFF. CDR3 in DNA: TGTGCCAGCAGCTATTCAAAGGGACAGGAAAAAACCGGGGAGCTGTTTTTT.

This clonotype was detected only a few times. The chain links TRBV12-3 or TRBV12-4 to TRBJ2-1, with 9 bases fitting TRBD2. The length of the CDR3 is 15 residues. With 7 bases clipped from V and 1 base from J, the junction kept 5 bases outside the gene matches. CDR3 region: CASITAGGSYNEQFF. For the CDR3, the DNA is TGTGCCAGCATTACAGCGGGAGGTTCCTACAATGAGCAGTTCTTC.

The chain has TRBV12-3 or TRBV12-4 and TRBJ1-1; tentatively, D is TRBD1 (6 bases). CDR3 size: 12 residues. Trimming took off 6 bases at V and 6 bases at J, with 11 bases between the two ends. CDR3 region: CASSQNRAEAFF. As DNA, the CDR3 is TGTGCCAGCAGCCAAAACAGGGCTGAAGCTTTCTTT.

This clonotype was found many times. The chain couples TRBV5-6 to TRBJ2-2, with 11 bases that match TRBD1. This CDR3 has 16 amino acids. Germline loops: CDR1 SGHDT, CDR2 YYEEEE. V shed 4 bases, J shed 5 bases, and the junction held 7 bases outside the gene matches. CDR3 loop: CASSIRTGGLTGELFF. The CDR3, as DNA: TGTGCCAGCAGCATAAGGACAGGGGGCTTAACCGGGGAGCTGTTTTTT.